Listed below are T cell receptor beta chains from one sample, sequenced in a study of memory CD4+ T cells and cytomegalovirus serostatus. Profiled with immunoSEQ multiplex PCR; TCRdb holds only in-frame clones, not every one. Of about 57,000 clones detected, under 80% appear once; the ten largest clones hold 0.82%. Sequencing used memory CD4+ T cells from blood. The receptors originated from an adult in good health and CMV-seronegative. The CDR3 runs from the conserved cysteine through the conserved F or W. Fields, in order: J gene, V gene, D gene, clone size, CDR3 DNA, CDR3 protein. The D gene is left open where the match is weak. Size is omitted from some rows. Given values are once, few, many or a class for expanded clones.

>TRBJ2-2|TRBV5-1|NA|NA
TGCGCCAGCAGCTTGGGGGGCCCGGGGAGCACCTTTTTT
CASSLGGPGSTFF
>TRBJ1-5|TRBV4-1|NA|NA
TGCGCCAGCAGCCAAGGCTCTCAGGTGAATCAGCCCCAGCATTTT
CASSQGSQVNQPQHF
>TRBJ1-3|TRBV19|NA|NA
TGTGCCAGTACGCGCGTGGGGCTTGCGGGAAACACCATATATTTT
CASTRVGLAGNTIYF
>TRBJ2-3|TRBV2|NA|NA
TGTGCCAGCAGTGAATCGGTGCGGGGGCGGGGCACAGATACGCAGTATTTT
CASSESVRGRGTDTQYF
>TRBJ2-3|TRBV5-1|NA|NA
TGCGCCAGCAGCTTGAGGGGGGGCTTGAGTCAGGATACGCAGTATTTT
CASSLRGGLSQDTQYF
>TRBJ2-7|TRBV7-8|TRBD1|once
TGTGCCAGCAGCTTAATTCGGGACAGGGGAATTTACGAGCAGTACTTC
CASSLIRDRGIYEQYF
>TRBJ1-5|TRBV6-1|TRBD1|few
TGTGCCAGCAGTGAATTCCAGGGGGTTAGCAATCAGCCCCAGCATTTT
CASSEFQGVSNQPQHF
>TRBJ2-7|TRBV5-4|TRBD2|few
TGTGCCAGCAGCCTGGCGGGTAGCGGGGTCCGGAGTGCCGAGCAGTACTTC
CASSLAGSGVRSAEQYF
>TRBJ2-3|TRBV5-4|TRBD2|NA
TGTGCCAGCAGCATGGGAGGGGATGGGACAGATACGCAGTATTTT
CASSMGGDGTDTQYF
>TRBJ1-2|TRBV2|NA|NA
TGTGCCAGCACGGCAGCGCTGGGCTACACCTTC
CASTAALGYTF
>TRBJ1-5|TRBV18|NA|NA
TGTGCCAGCAAAAGAGCGGGGAGATCGGGTCAGCCCCAGCATTTT
CASKRAGRSGQPQHF
>TRBJ1-4|TRBV5-1|NA|NA
TGCGCCAGCAGCTTGGCGTCAGTAAATGAAAAACTGTTTTTT
CASSLASVNEKLFF
>TRBJ2-6|TRBV5-1|NA|NA
TGCGCCAGCAGCTTGGTTGTTCAGGGTCAATCCTCTGGGGCCAACGTCCTGACTTTC
CASSLVVQGQSSGANVLTF
>TRBJ1-2|TRBV5-1|NA|NA
TGCGCCAGCAGCCATGATTTAGGTGGCTACACCTTC
CASSHDLGGYTF
>TRBJ1-1|TRBV10-3|TRBD1|NA
TGTGCCGGCGGGACAGGGCTATATGAAGCTTTCTTT
CAGGTGLYEAFF
>TRBJ2-1|TRBV7-2|TRBD2|NA
TGTGCCAGCAGCTTAGAAGCGGGGGCCACCTACAATGAGCAGTTCTTC
CASSLEAGATYNEQFF
>TRBJ1-5|TRBV19|TRBD1|NA
TGTGCCAGTAGTATACTCACAGGGGTTGGCAGCAATCAGCCCCAGCATTTT
CASSILTGVGSNQPQHF
>TRBJ1-2|TRBV7-9|NA|NA
TGTGCCAGCAGCTCAAGCGGGGGAGGCTACACCTTC
CASSSSGGGYTF
>TRBJ2-1|TRBV6-5|NA|NA
TGTGCCAGCAGTTACTCAATGGGGACCTACAATGAGCAGTTCTTC
CASSYSMGTYNEQFF
>TRBJ2-3|TRBV11-2|NA|NA
TGTGCCAGCAGCTTAGATCAGGGCAGAACAGATACGCAGTATTTT
CASSLDQGRTDTQYF
>TRBJ1-4|TRBV5-4|NA|NA
TGTGCCAGCAGCTTAAGTCTCAGGGGTAATGAAAAACTGTTTTTT
CASSLSLRGNEKLFF
>TRBJ1-1|TRBV7-9|NA|NA
TGTGCCAGCAGCCCACTCACTGAAGCTTTCTTT
CASSPLTEAFF
>TRBJ2-7|TRBV20-1|NA|few
TGCAGTGCTACCCTTGGGAACGAGCAGTACTTC
CSATLGNEQYF
>TRBJ2-4|TRBV19|NA|few
TGTGCCAGTAGTATGGGACTGACAGATGCCATTCAGTACTTC
CASSMGLTDAIQYF
>TRBJ2-5|TRBV11-2|TRBD2|NA
TGTGCCAGCAGGCCCCGGCTAGCGGGGGGGGAGACCCAGTACTTC
CASRPRLAGGETQYF
>TRBJ2-7|TRBV6-6|NA|NA
TGTGCCAGCAGTTACGACACCTCCTACGAGCAGTACTTC
CASSYDTSYEQYF
>TRBJ1-1|TRBV19|TRBD1|NA
TGTGCCAGTACCTCGACAGGGGGCGGAAGGGCTGAAGCTTTCTTT
CASTSTGGGRAEAFF
>TRBJ2-7|TRBV9|TRBD2|NA
TGTGCCAGCAGCGTAGCCAGTAGCGGGGGCACCTACGAGCAGTACTTC
CASSVASSGGTYEQYF
>TRBJ2-1|TRBV2|NA|NA
TGTGCCAGCAGAGCCCGGGACGTAAGCAATGAGCAGTTCTTC
CASRARDVSNEQFF
>TRBJ1-4|TRBV28|NA|NA
TGTGCCAGCAGCAATGCAGGGGCAACTAATGAAAAACTGTTTTTT
CASSNAGATNEKLFF
>TRBJ1-1|TRBV2|NA|NA
TGTGCCAGCAGCCCTCGCTTTGAAGCTTTCTTT
CASSPRFEAFF
>TRBJ1-1|TRBV11-1|NA|NA
TGTGCCAGCAGCCGGGGTGAAAGGTCAAACACTGAAGCTTTCTTT
CASSRGERSNTEAFF
>TRBJ2-3|TRBV7-9|NA|NA
TGTGCCAGCAGCCACGACTCAGGAAATAGTGCGCAGTATTTT
CASSHDSGNSAQYF
>TRBJ2-5|TRBV5-8|NA|NA
TGTGCCAGCAGCTTGGACATACAGACCCAGTACTTC
CASSLDIQTQYF
>TRBJ1-4|TRBV11-1|TRBD1|NA
TGTGCCAGCAGCTTATCCGGGCAGGGGGCGCCGTGGGAAAAACTGTTTTTT
CASSLSGQGAPWEKLFF
>TRBJ2-7|TRBV7-7|NA|NA
TGTGCCAGCAGCTTAGCGGGTGGGGACTACGAGCAGTACTTC
CASSLAGGDYEQYF
>TRBJ1-1|TRBV4-1|NA|few
TGCGCCAGCAGCCAGCCCCTAATCAGGGCCTTGAACACTGAAGCTTTCTTT
CASSQPLIRALNTEAFF
>TRBJ2-7|TRBV4-1|TRBD1|NA
TGCGCCAGCAGCCGACCGGGACAGGGAGGCGGGAGTCAACGAGAGCAGTACTTC
CASSRPGQGGGSQREQYF
>TRBJ2-1|TRBV14|TRBD2|few
TGTGCCAGCAGCCTCCTAGGGCTAGCGGATGGAAATGAGCAGTTCTTC
CASSLLGLADGNEQFF
>TRBJ2-1|TRBV5-1|NA|NA
TGCGCCAGCAGCTTGGGAGCGGGCCCGACCTACAATGAGCAGTTCTTC
CASSLGAGPTYNEQFF